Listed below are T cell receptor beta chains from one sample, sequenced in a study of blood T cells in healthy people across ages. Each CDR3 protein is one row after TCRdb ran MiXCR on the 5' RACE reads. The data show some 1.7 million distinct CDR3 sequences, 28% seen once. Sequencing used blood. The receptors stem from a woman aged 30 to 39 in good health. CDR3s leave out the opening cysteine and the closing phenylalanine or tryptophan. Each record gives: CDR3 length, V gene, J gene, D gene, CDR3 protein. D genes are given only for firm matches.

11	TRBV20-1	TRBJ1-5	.	SARPAGDQPQH
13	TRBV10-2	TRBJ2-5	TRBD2	ASSDPGGVQETQY
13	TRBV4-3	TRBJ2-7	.	ASSQGSSETYEQY
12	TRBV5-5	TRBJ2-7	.	ASCRLTPQSQQY
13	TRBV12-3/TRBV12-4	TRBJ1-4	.	ASSPRTGPSEKLF
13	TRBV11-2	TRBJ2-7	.	ASSLGGSTYGEQY
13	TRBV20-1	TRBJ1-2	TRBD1	SASRRQGSNYGYT
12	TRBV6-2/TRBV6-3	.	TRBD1	VSSPGTELDEQY
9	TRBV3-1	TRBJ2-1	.	ASRQANEQF
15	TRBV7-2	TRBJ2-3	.	ASSFRRAGASTDTQY
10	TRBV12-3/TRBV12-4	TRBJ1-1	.	ANRQVGQEAF
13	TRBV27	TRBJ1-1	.	ASSLSGRTGTEAF
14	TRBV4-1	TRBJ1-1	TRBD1	ASSQPWTGRSTEAF
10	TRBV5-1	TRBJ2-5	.	ASSLEFKTQY
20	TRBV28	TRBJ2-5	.	ASSLGPRSDRPKNGHPGDQY
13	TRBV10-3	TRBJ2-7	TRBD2	AINPGGSADYEQY
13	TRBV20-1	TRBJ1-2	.	SARDAGTSGSGYT
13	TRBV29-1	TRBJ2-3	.	SVDQFQISTDTQY
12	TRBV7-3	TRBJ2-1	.	ASSPDKSYNEQF
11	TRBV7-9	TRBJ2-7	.	ASSLLAPDEQY
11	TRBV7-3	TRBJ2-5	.	ASSSTGWETQY
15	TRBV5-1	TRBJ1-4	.	ASSPGPRRGMNEKLF
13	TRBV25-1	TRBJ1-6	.	ASSEYSALNSPLH
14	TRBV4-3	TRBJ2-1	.	ASSQGGDRNYNEQF
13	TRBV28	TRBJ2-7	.	ASSSPGQLSYEQY
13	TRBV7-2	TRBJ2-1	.	ASSLRRVEYNGQF
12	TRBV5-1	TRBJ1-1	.	AGSLEPSNTEAF
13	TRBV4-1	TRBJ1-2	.	ASSHDSAGNYGYT
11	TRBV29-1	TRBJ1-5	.	SVATALNQPQH
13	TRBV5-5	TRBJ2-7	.	ASSETGGFRNEQY
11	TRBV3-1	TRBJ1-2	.	ASSRLGEGGYT
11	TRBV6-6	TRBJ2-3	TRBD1	ASRDRVADTQY
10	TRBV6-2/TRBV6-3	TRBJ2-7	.	ASSYGQTEQY
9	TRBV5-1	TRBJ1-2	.	ANSGNYGYT
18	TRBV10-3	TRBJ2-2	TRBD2	AISELPTSGGNLNTGELF
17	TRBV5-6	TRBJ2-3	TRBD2	ASSLSSGAPWVSTDTQY
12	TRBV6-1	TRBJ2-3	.	ASSASRATDTQY
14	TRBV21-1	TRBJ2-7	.	ASSSKTGTLDYGQY
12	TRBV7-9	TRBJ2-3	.	ASGETRSTDTQY
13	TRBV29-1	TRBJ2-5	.	SVAEVLGERETQY
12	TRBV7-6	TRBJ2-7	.	ASSPVVSSYEQY
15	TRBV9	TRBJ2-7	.	ASSVGPTSGTLYEQY
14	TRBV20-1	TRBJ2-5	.	SVRVTGHQYQETQY
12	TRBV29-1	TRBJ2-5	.	SVDWGSAPETQY
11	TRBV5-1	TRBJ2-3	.	ASSWQNTDTQY
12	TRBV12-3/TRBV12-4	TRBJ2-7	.	ASSFGGGRTEQY
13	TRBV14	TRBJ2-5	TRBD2	ASSQDLAGAREQY